This TCR beta chain was documented in a study of cytomegalovirus exposure and HLA in healthy donors. General study results and limits: It was approximately 160 TCR beta chains that were listed as cytomegalovirus-associated.

The PCR contained 60 Vbeta and 13 Jbeta primers. Original data processing: Some 9.9 million shared chains were among tens of millions of unique TCR beta chains counted in a later analysis. Profiled with immunoSEQ multiplex PCR; TCRdb holds only in-frame clones, not every one. For V, J and clone size, that table is used; D and trimming come from the DNA. Among fewer than 85,000 clones, roughly 70% were seen once, and the ten largest hold roughly 4.4%. With respect to this clone: Its antigen is unidentified.

All donors participated as healthy donors of bone marrow. Germline CDR1 reads SEHNR; CDR2 reads FQNEAQ (reference sequence). The germline V and J ends were trimmed by 1 base and 2 bases, with 10 bases remaining between them. The CDR3 length is 15 residues. The sequenced material came from PBMCs. This receptor was identified in a man in his sixties in good health and CMV-seropositive. The V gene is TRBV7-9, the J gene TRBJ2-3; D is unresolved. The CDR3 reads CASSLGQSFTDTQYF. For the CDR3, the DNA is TGTGCCAGCAGCTTAGGCCAGTCGTTCACAGATACGCAGTATTTT.